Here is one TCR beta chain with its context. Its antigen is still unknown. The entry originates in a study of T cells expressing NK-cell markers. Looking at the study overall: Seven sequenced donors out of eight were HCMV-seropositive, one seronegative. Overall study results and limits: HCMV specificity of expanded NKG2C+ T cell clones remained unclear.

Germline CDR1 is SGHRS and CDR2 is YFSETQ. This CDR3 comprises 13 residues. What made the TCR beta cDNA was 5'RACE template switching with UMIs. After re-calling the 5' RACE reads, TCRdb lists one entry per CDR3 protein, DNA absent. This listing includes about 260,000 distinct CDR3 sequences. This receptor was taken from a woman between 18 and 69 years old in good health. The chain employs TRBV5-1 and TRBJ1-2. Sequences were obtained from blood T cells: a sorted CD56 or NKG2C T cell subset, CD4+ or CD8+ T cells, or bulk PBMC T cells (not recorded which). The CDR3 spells CASSLDRGYGYTF.